This T cell receptor beta chain was sequenced in a study of cytomegalovirus exposure and HLA in healthy donors. The donors, nominally healthy at sampling, likely had unrecorded immune exposures. Amplification used 60 Vbeta primers and 13 Jbeta primers. As handled by the study authors: The count from a later analysis was about 80 million unique TCR beta chains, some 10 million of them shared. The protocol was immunoSEQ multiplex PCR, while the TCRdb copy is restricted to in-frame clones and leaves out a portion. That table is the source of V, J and clone size, and D and trimming were worked out from the DNA. The sample records some 90,000 clones, about four fifths being singletons. The sample holds a few counts of this clone. Sequenced: PBMCs. The source is a man between 50 and 59 years old in good health and CMV-seronegative.

For the CDR3, the DNA is TGTGCCAGCACCGCTAGCTCCTACAATGAGCAGTTCTTC. As protein: CASTASSYNEQFF. The rearrangement links TRBV6-1 to TRBJ2-1; D not certain. The length of the CDR3 is 13 residues. The V gene's germline CDR1 is MNHNS and CDR2 SASEGT. V was shortened by 7 bases and J by 0 bases, with 7 bases between the two germline ends.